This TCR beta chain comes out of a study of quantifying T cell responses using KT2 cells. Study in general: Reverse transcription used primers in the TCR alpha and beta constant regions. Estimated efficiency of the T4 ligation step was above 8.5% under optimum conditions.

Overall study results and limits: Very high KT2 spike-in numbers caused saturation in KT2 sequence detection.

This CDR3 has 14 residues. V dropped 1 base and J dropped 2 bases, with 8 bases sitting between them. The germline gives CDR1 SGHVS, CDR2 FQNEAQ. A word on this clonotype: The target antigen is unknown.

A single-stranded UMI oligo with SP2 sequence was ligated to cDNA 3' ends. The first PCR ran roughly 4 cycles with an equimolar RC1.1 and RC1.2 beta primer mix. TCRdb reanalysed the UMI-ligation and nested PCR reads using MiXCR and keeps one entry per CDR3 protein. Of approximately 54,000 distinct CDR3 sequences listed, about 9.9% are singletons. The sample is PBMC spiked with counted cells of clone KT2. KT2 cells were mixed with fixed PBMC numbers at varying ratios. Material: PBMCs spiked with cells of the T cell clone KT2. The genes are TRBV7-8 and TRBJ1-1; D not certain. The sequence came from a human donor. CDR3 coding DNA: TGTGCCAGCAGCTTAGTAGGGCCTAACACTGAAGCTTTCTTT. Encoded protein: CASSLVGPNTEAFF.